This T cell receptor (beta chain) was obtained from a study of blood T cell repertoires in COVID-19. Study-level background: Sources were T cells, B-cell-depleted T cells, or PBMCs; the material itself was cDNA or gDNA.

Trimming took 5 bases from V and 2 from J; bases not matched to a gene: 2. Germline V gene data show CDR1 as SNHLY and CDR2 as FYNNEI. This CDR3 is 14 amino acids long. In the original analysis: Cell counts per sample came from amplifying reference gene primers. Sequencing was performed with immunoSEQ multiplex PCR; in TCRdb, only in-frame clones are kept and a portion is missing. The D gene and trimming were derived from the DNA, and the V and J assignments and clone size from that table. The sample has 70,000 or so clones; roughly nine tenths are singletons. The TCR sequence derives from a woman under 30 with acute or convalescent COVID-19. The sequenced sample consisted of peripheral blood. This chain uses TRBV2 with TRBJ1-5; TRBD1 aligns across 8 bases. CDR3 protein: CASSSQGGNQPQHF. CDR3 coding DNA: TGTGCCAGCAGTTCACAGGGGGGCAATCAGCCCCAGCATTTT.